The 9 T cell receptor beta chains below come from one sample, sequenced in a study of shared clonotypes between healthy human individuals. Sequencing was performed with immunoSEQ multiplex PCR; in TCRdb, only in-frame clones are kept and a portion is missing. Among about 2,100,000 clones, about 92% were seen once, and the ten largest hold 1.5% to 2%. CD8 cells classed as naive were CD45RO-negative and positively selected for CCR7, excluding terminally differentiated effector memory CD45RA+ cells. Material: naive CD8+ T cells from PBMCs. The source of these receptors is a man between 18 and 35 years old in good health. Some clones in this sample may be carry-over from other donors' samples.

The chain combines TRBV7-9 with TRBJ2-1; TRBD2 matches 9 bases. Germline V gives CDR1 SEHNR, CDR2 FQNEAQ (reference sequence). This CDR3 is 15 amino acids long. J lost 4 bases, V lost 6 bases, and 7 bases had no gene match. In nucleotides, the CDR3 is TGTGCCAGCAGTTGGCCTAGCGGGATTTACAATGAGCAGTTCTTC. Translating gives CASSWPSGIYNEQFF.

This rearrangement joins TRBV29-1 to TRBJ2-3; D is tentatively TRBD1 or TRBD2 (5 bases each). Germline V gives CDR1 SQVTM, CDR2 ANQGSEA. V was cut by 5 bases and J by 2 bases, with 11 bases left in between. The length of the CDR3 is 13 residues. Here the CDR3 reads CSVLRGPTDTQYF. The CDR3 DNA is TGCAGCGTTCTTCGGGGCCCCACAGATACGCAGTATTTT.

V gene TRBV4-3 combines with J gene TRBJ1-2; D remains unclear. The CDR3 covers 17 residues. Germline V gene data show CDR1 as LGHNA and CDR2 as YSLEER. The V and J ends lost 3 bases and 3 bases respectively, with 20 bases between them. The CDR3 DNA is TGCGCCAGCAGCCATGAAAGGGTCTCGTCGCCAGACTATGGCTACACCTTC. It specifies CASSHERVSSPDYGYTF.

The chain uses TRBV28 and TRBJ2-7, with a possible D match to TRBD1 (6 bases). V was shortened by 5 bases and J by 0 bases, with 14 bases between the two germline ends. The CDR3 totals 15 residues. Germline-derived CDR1 and CDR2 are MDHEN and SYDVKM. The CDR3, as DNA: TGTGCCAGCAGTAAACCCGGGACATCCTCCTACGAGCAGTACTTC. This translates into CASSKPGTSSYEQYF.

This chain connects TRBV4-1 to TRBJ1-1; TRBD1 aligns across 7 bases. The trim removed 1 base at V and 2 bases at J, leaving 7 bases unmatched. Germline CDR1 is MGHRA and CDR2 is YSYEKL. The CDR3 loop spans 16 amino acids. The CDR3 sequence: CASSQVPGQLNTEAFF. CDR3 sequence (DNA): TGCGCCAGCAGCCAAGTCCCGGGACAGCTTAACACTGAAGCTTTCTTT.

The V and J genes are TRBV6-5 and TRBJ2-1; 12 bases fit TRBD2. The CDR3 length is 13 residues. The J segment lost 9 bases and the V segment lost 8 bases, leaving 5 bases of the junction unmatched. Germline assignment: CDR1 MNHEY and CDR2 SVGAGI. The CDR3 region has the DNA TGTGCCAGCCAAACTAGCGGGAGGATTGAGCAGTTCTTC. It translates to CASQTSGRIEQFF.

In this sample, this clone turned up once. The genes are TRBV5-6 and TRBJ2-2, with TRBD2 matching over 8 bases. CDR3 length equals 17 residues. Trimming removed 0 bases from V and 3 bases from J; junction bases left unmatched: 7. Germline loops: CDR1 SGHDT, CDR2 YYEEEE. CDR3 sequence reads: CASSLASAGGYTGELFF. DNA of the CDR3: TGTGCCAGCAGCTTGGCGTCGGCGGGAGGTTACACCGGGGAGCTGTTTTTT.

The chain recombines TRBV29-1 with TRBJ2-7; 11 nucleotides align to TRBD2. Germline assignment: CDR1 SQVTM and CDR2 ANQGSEA. CDR3 length: 14 residues. Trimming took 7 bases from V and 3 from J; bases not matched to a gene: 8. The chain's CDR3 is CSAETSGDNYEQYF. The CDR3 nucleotides are TGCAGCGCCGAGACTAGCGGGGATAACTACGAGCAGTACTTC.

CDR3 nucleotides: TGTGCCAGCAGTTACGACAGAATGAACACTGAAGCTTTCTTT. Residues: CASSYDRMNTEAFF. The chain links TRBV6-5 to TRBJ1-1; D is possibly TRBD1 (5 bases). The germline CDR1 and CDR2 sequences are MNHEY and SVGAGI. This CDR3 has 14 residues. Trimming took 2 bases from V and 0 from J, leaving 7 bases between them.